Given below is one T cell receptor beta chain in context. Clones were read by immunoSEQ multiplex PCR, and TCRdb kept only the in-frame ones, dropping some. The table records more than 550,000 clones, approximately 87% of them present only once. The record originates from a study of shared T cell receptors in the human thymus. The CDR3 is made up of 20 amino acids. Losses at the gene ends were 0 bases for V and 5 bases for J; bases not matched to a gene: 21. Germline loops: CDR1 SGHRS, CDR2 YFSETQ. This same sample was also part of a study on human thymus T cells. Per that paper: Having surgery to correct congenital heart defects, healthy Finnish infants acted as the donors. Resections were taken during corrective heart surgery, and the thymus tissue came from these. Repertoires from thymus and blood appeared to show biased V and J gene usage. Related research described thymic repertoires that were highly overlapping among unrelated individuals.

Source material: thymocytes. The chain recombines TRBV5-1 with TRBJ2-5, with 8 bases that match TRBD1. This sequence was found in a boy in the first two years of life with a congenital heart defect. The CDR3 region is CASSLGARDRGSVRSETQYF. The CDR3 nucleotides are TGCGCCAGCAGCTTGGGTGCTAGAGACAGGGGTTCGGTAAGATCGGAGACCCAGTACTTC.